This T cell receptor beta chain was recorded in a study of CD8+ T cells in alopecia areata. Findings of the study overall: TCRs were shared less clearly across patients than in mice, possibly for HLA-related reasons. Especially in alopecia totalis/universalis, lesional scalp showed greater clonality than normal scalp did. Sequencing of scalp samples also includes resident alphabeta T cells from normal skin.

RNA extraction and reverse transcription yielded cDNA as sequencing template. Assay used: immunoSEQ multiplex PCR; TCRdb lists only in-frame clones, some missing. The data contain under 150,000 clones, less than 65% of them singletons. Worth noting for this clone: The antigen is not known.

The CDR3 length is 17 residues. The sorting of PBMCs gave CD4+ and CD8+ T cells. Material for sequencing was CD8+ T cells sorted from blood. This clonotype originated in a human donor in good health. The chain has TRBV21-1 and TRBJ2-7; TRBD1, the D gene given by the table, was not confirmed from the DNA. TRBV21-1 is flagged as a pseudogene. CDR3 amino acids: CASSNLLDSPSSYEQYF. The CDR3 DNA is TGTGCCAGCAGCAACCTTCTTGACAGTCCGAGCTCCTACGAGCAGTACTTC.